The clone carrying this T cell receptor (beta chain) was detected a few times. Its antigen is currently unknown. The length of the CDR3 is 18 residues. Per the germline V gene, CDR1 is LNHNV and CDR2 is YYDKDF (reference sequence). V shed 0 bases and J 3 bases; nucleotides not matched to a gene: 14. This specimen belongs to a study of cytomegalovirus exposure and HLA in healthy donors. Background on the study: Most donors, just over 80% of 350 to 450 genotyped, fell in the Caucasian-associated ancestry cluster.

General study findings and limits: Per a prior analysis, the majority of TCR beta V segments were productive roughly 87% or roughly 30% of the time.

Researchers ran the PCR with 60 Vbeta and 13 Jbeta primers. The table came from immunoSEQ multiplex PCR; TCRdb's copy has only in-frame clones and leaves some out. The sample lists roughly 150,000 clones, about 10% occurring once. The V and J genes are TRBV15 and TRBJ2-7; 7 bases are a match to TRBD1. The sample was PBMCs. The receptor was derived from a man aged 45 to 65 in good health and CMV-seronegative. CDR3 DNA: TGTGCCACCAGCAGAGATAAGGGGATCGGGACAGACCTCTACGAGCAGTACTTC. It is translated as CATSRDKGIGTDLYEQYF.